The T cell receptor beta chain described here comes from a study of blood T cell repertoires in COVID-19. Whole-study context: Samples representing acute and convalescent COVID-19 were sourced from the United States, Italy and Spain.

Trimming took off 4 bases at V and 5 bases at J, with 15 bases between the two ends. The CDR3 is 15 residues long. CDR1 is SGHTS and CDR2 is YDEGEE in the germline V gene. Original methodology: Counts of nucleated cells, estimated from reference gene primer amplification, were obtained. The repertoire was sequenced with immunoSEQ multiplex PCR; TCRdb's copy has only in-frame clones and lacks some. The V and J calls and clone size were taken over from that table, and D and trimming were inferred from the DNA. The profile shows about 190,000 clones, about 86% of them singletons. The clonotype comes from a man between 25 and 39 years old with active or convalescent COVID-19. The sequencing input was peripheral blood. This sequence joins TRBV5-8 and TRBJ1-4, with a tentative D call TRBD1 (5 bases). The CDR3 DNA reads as TGTGCCAGCAGCACAACAGGCGATGCAAATGAAAAACTGTTTTTT. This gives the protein CASSTTGDANEKLFF. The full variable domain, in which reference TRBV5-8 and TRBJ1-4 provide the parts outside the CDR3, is EAGVTQSPTHLIKTRGQQATLRCSPISGHTSVYWYQQALGLGLQFLLWYDEGEERNRGNFPPRFSGRQFPNYSSELNVNALELEDSALYLCASSTTGDANEKLFFGSGTQLSVL.